This TCR beta chain was recovered during a study of T cells in Graves' hyperthyroidism and ophthalmopathy. Across the study: It was at initial diagnosis, before any treatment, that peripheral blood was collected.

Amplification of TCR beta CDR3 regions was performed using RNA transcripts as template. An initial round of RT-PCR targeting the TCR CDR3 relied on the HTBI primer set. TCRdb fed the multiplex PCR reads into MiXCR, producing one record per CDR3 protein. This sample has over 200,000 distinct CDR3 sequences, with roughly 15% found just once. This clonotype came up many times. This CDR3 is built from 16 residues. Per germline, CDR1 MNHNS and CDR2 SASEGT. With 5 bases removed from V and 14 bases from J, the gap between germline ends came to 27 bases. The chain recombines TRBV6-1 with TRBJ2-2; maybe TRBD1 (7 bases). Source material: blood. This sequence originates from a woman aged 40-49 years with Graves' hyperthyroidism that later progressed to Graves' ophthalmopathy. The CDR3: CASSRYRTGNIGGLFF. CDR3 nucleotides: TGTGCCAGCAGTCGATACAGGACAGGTAACATCGGGGGACTGTTTTTT.